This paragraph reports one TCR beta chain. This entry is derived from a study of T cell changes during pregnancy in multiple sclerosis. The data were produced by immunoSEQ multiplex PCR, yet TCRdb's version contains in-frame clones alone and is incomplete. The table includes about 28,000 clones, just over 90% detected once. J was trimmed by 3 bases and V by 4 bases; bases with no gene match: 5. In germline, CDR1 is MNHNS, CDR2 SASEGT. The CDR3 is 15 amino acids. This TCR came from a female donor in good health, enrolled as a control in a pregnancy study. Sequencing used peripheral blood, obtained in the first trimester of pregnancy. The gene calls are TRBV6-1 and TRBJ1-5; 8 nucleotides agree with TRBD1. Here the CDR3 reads CASSGWTGNNQPQHF. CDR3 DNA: TGTGCCAGCAGTGGTTGGACAGGGAACAATCAGCCCCAGCATTTT.